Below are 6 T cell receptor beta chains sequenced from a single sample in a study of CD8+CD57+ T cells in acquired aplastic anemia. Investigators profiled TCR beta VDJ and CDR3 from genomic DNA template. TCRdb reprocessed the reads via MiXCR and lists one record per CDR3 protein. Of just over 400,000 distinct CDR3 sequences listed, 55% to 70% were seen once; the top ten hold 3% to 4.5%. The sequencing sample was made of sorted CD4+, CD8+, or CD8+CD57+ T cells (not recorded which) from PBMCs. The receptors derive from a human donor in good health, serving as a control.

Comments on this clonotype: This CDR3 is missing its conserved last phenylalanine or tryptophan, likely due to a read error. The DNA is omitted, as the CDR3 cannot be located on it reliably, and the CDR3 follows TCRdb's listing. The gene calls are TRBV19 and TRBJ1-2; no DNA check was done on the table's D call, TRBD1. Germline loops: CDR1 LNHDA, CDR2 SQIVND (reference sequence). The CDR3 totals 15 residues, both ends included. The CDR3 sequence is CASSRGGGSPHHFGN.

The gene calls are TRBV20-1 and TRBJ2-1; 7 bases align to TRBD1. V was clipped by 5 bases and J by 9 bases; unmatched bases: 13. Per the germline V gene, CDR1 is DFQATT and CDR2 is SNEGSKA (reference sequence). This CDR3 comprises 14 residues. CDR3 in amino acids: CSADRELEEREQFF. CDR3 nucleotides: TGCAGTGCTGACAGGGAGCTCGAGGAGCGTGAGCAGTTCTTC.

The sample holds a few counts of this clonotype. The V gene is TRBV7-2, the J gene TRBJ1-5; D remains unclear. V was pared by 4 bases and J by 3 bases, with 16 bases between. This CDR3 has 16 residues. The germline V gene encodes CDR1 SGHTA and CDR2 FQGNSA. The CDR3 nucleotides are TGTGCCAGCAGCTCCAATTCGGCAGTTATCAATCAGCCCCAGCATTTT. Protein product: CASSSNSAVINQPQHF. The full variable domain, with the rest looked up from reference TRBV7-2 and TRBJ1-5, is GAGVSQSPSNKVTEKGKDVELRCDPISGHTALYWYRQSLGQGLEFLIYFQGNSAPDKSGLPSDRFSAERTGGSVSTLTIQRTQQEDSAVYLCASSSNSAVINQPQHFGDGTRLSIL.

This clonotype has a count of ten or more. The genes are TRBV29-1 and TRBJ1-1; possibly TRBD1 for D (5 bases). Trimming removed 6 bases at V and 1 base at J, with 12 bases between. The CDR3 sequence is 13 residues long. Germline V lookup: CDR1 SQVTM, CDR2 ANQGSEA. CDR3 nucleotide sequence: TGCAGCGTAGCGACAGCGCCGAACACTGAAGCTTTCTTT. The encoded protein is CSVATAPNTEAFF.

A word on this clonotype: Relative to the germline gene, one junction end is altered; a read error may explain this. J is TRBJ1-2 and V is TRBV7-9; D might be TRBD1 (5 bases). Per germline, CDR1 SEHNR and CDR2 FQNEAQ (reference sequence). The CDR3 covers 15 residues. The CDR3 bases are TGCGCCAGCAGCCAATTAGAGGGTGGGGGCTATGGCTACACCTTC. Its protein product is CASSQLEGGGYGYTF.

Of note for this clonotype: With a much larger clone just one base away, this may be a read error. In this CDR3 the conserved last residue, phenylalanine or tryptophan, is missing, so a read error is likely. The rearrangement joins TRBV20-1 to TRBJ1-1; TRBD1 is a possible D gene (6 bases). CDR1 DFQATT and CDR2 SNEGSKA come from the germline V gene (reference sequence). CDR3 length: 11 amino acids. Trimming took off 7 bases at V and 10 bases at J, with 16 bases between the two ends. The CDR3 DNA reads TGCAGTGTTAGGACAGCCAGGGGAGCTTTCTTA. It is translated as CSVRTARGAFL.